These 32 T cell receptor beta chains were sequenced from one sample in a study of T cells in Graves' hyperthyroidism and ophthalmopathy. RNA transcripts served as the template for amplifying TCR beta CDR3 regions. Initially, a first-round RT-PCR of the TCR CDR3 employed the HTBI primer set. TCRdb reprocessed the multiplex PCR reads with MiXCR, giving one entry per CDR3 protein. The table shows 500,000 to 600,000 distinct CDR3 sequences, with just under 20% occurring only once. Sample: blood. These TCRs come from a middle-aged man with Graves' ophthalmopathy.

The DNA for the CDR3 is TGTGCCAGCAGCTCCAACCCTGACAGGGGTGGCAATCAGCCCCAGCATTTT. It translates to CASSSNPDRGGNQPQHF. The rearrangement uses TRBV7-8 and TRBJ1-5; 8 bases map to TRBD1. The V segment lost 4 bases and the J segment 2 bases; nucleotides outside the gene matches: 10. The V gene's germline CDR1 is SGHVS and CDR2 FQNEAQ. The CDR3 is 17 residues long.

This clonotype appeared a few times. The chain recombines TRBV19 with TRBJ1-4; D is possibly TRBD1 (5 bases). Germline CDR1 is LNHDA and CDR2 is SQIVND (reference sequence). Trimming left V 6 bases short and J 2 bases short, with 10 bases between. This CDR3 region has 14 residues. The CDR3 spells CASRARVTNEKLFF. In nucleotides, the CDR3 is TGTGCCAGTAGGGCCAGGGTGACTAATGAAAAACTGTTTTTT.

This clonotype was detected ten times or more. V and J are TRBV7-3 and TRBJ2-1, with TRBD2 matching 11 bases. CDR1 and CDR2 from the germline V gene are SGHTA and FQGTGA. The CDR3 has 16 residues. The V segment lost 5 bases and the J segment 5 bases; nucleotides outside the gene matches: 8. CDR3 DNA sequence: TGTGCCAGCAGCCCAGGGACTAGCGGTTACAACAATGAGCAGTTCTTC. Residues: CASSPGTSGYNNEQFF.

This clonotype was recorded at least ten times. The chain employs TRBV12-3 or TRBV12-4 and TRBJ2-5; D gene ambiguous. V dropped 7 bases and J dropped 5 bases, with 8 bases sitting between them. This CDR3 has 11 residues. The CDR3 here is CASKLGETQYF. CDR3 DNA sequence: TGTGCCAGCAAGCTGGGCGAGACCCAGTACTTC.

The sample holds many counts of this clonotype. This chain uses TRBV20-1 with TRBJ1-5, with D possibly TRBD1 on 5 matching bases. In germline, CDR1 is DFQATT, CDR2 SNEGSKA (reference sequence). CDR3 length: 15 amino acids. V lost 0 bases, J lost 3 bases, and 12 bases lay in between. Here the CDR3 DNA reads TGCAGTGCTAGAGAGCAGGGTGCCATCAATCAGCCCCAGCATTTT. Protein sequence: CSAREQGAINQPQHF.

In this sample, this clonotype turned up a few times. The CDR3 here is CSVEESGGIYNEQFF. CDR3 bases: TGCAGCGTTGAAGAAAGCGGGGGAATCTACAATGAGCAGTTCTTC. The J gene is TRBJ2-1, the V gene TRBV29-1; 8 bases align to TRBD2. CDR3 size: 15 residues. Germline V CDR1 and CDR2: SQVTM, ANQGSEA. V was pared by 0 bases and J by 3 bases, with 4 bases of the junction left unmatched.

This clonotype was seen a handful of times. The chain joins TRBV11-2 to TRBJ2-1; 13 nucleotides agree with TRBD2. CDR1 and CDR2 from the germline V gene are SGHAT and FQNNGV. The CDR3 sequence is 20 residues long. J lost 4 bases, V lost 8 bases, and 20 bases had no gene match. The CDR3, as DNA: TGTGCCAGCGGATACCCCCCTACCGGGACTAGCGGGGATTTTTACAATGAGCAGTTCTTC. Its translation: CASGYPPTGTSGDFYNEQFF.

This clonotype was seen more than once but under ten times. The V gene is TRBV18, the J gene TRBJ2-5; D might be TRBD2 (5 bases). Germline V gives CDR1 KGHSH, CDR2 LQKENI. The CDR3 has 14 amino acids. V was shortened by 1 base and J by 5 bases, with 11 bases between the two germline ends. The CDR3 nucleotides read TGTGCCAGCTCACCACGAGGGATGATGGAGACCCAGTACTTC. Protein sequence: CASSPRGMMETQYF.

This clonotype was seen ten or more times. V is TRBV9 and J is TRBJ2-3; D could derive from TRBD1 or TRBD2 (5 bases each). There are 15 residues in the CDR3. Germline CDR1 SGDLS, CDR2 YYNGEE. Trimming left V 3 bases short and J 1 base short, with 12 bases between. For the CDR3, the DNA is TGTGCCAGCAGCGGACGGGACCACCGCACAGATACGCAGTATTTT. Translating it yields CASSGRDHRTDTQYF.

This clonotype has more than one count but fewer than ten. The rearrangement joins TRBV14 to TRBJ1-2; D call uncertain. The CDR3 spans 14 residues. With 3 bases removed from V and 5 bases from J, the gap between germline ends came to 13 bases. CDR1 SGHDN and CDR2 FVKESK come from the germline V gene. The chain's CDR3 is CASSHTSSIYGYTF. CDR3 nucleotides: TGTGCCAGCAGCCATACATCCTCGATTTATGGCTACACCTTC.

This clonotype was picked up a small number of times. The V call is TRBV20-1, the J call TRBJ1-2; D perhaps matches TRBD1 (6 bases). The CDR3 runs 15 residues. V was cut by 0 bases and J by 4 bases, with 15 bases left in between. Germline CDR1 and CDR2: DFQATT and SNEGSKA (reference sequence). As DNA, the CDR3 is TGCAGTGCTAGAGAGGGGGGGGCGCTCGGCTATGGCTACACCTTC. Translating it yields CSAREGGALGYGYTF.

This clonotype was counted a few times. The rearrangement links TRBV29-1 to TRBJ2-7; D call uncertain. The germline V gene has CDR1 SQVTM and CDR2 ANQGSEA. Trimming took 0 bases from V and 2 from J, leaving 8 bases between them. The CDR3 consists of 13 residues. CDR3 DNA: TGCAGCGTTGAAGACCCCCAGGCCTACGAGCAGTACTTC. Protein product: CSVEDPQAYEQYF.

The chain joins TRBV6-1 to TRBJ2-5, with 15 positions matching TRBD2. V lost 4 bases and J lost 7; bases outside the gene matches: 4. The CDR3 is 15 amino acids. Germline V gene sequence: CDR1 MNHNS, CDR2 SASEGT. Here the CDR3 reads CASSAGTSGGTTQYF. The CDR3 DNA reads as TGTGCCAGCAGTGCCGGGACTAGCGGGGGGACGACCCAGTACTTC.

In this sample, this clonotype turned up many times. J is TRBJ2-7 and V is TRBV12-3 or TRBV12-4; D remains unclear. V lost 5 bases, J lost 5 bases, and 13 bases lay in between. This CDR3 has 13 residues. CDR3 sequence: CASSPHSRNEQYF. CDR3 bases: TGTGCCAGCAGTCCGCATTCCAGGAACGAGCAGTACTTC.

This clonotype showed up many times. The V and J genes are TRBV10-3 and TRBJ2-1; 16 nucleotides line up with TRBD2. The length of the CDR3 is 21 residues. The trim removed 5 bases at V and 0 bases at J, leaving 13 bases unmatched. CDR1 and CDR2 from the germline V gene are ENHRY and SYGVKD. The CDR3 DNA is TGTGCCATCAGTTCCCAGAGCTCCGGGACTAGCGGGGGGGCCTCCTACAATGAGCAGTTCTTC. Its translation: CAISSQSSGTSGGASYNEQFF.

The chain has TRBV4-1 and TRBJ2-7; D might be TRBD2 (5 bases). CDR3 size: 13 residues. Germline V gene sequence: CDR1 MGHRA, CDR2 YSYEKL. V was pared by 4 bases and J by 7 bases, with 14 bases between. The CDR3, as DNA: TGCGCCAGCAGCCGAAATACCCCGGGAGAGCAGTACTTC. Its protein is CASSRNTPGEQYF.

This clonotype showed up just a few times. The chain combines TRBV27 with TRBJ1-3; a weak D match, TRBD1 (5 bases). Between the trimmed V and J ends, which lost 6 bases and 4 bases, there was a span of 10 bases. This CDR3 spans 13 amino acids. The V gene's germline CDR1 is MNHEY and CDR2 SMNVEV (reference sequence). CDR3 region: CASSRGRGNTIYF. The CDR3 nucleotides are TGTGCCAGCAGCCGGGGACGGGGAAACACCATATATTTT.

The chain couples TRBV5-1 to TRBJ1-2; D gene unclear. This CDR3 contains 15 residues. Trimming pared 3 bases from V and 4 bases from J, leaving 16 bases between. Germline V gene lookup returns CDR1 SGHRS and CDR2 YFSETQ. This CDR3 reads CASSSQGPSVYGYTF. CDR3 sequence (DNA): TGCGCCAGCAGCTCTCAAGGTCCCTCGGTCTATGGCTACACCTTC.

This clonotype has just a few counts. The V call is TRBV5-6, the J call TRBJ1-2, with TRBD1 matching 10 bases. Germline V lookup: CDR1 SGHDT, CDR2 YYEEEE. V dropped 0 bases and J dropped 4; count of bases not matched to a gene: 6. This CDR3 comprises 16 residues. CDR3 nucleotides: TGTGCCAGCAGCTTGGGACAGGGGGCGCACGGCTATGGCTACACCTTC. This sequence encodes CASSLGQGAHGYGYTF.

This clonotype was recorded many times. The chain has TRBV7-9 and TRBJ2-5, with TRBD2 matching 8 bases. Germline assignment: CDR1 SEHNR and CDR2 FQNEAQ (reference sequence). V dropped 3 bases and J dropped 5; count of bases not matched to a gene: 8. This CDR3 spans 15 amino acids. The CDR3 loop is CASSLSGGQTETQYF. The CDR3 DNA reads TGTGCCAGCAGCTTGTCGGGAGGGCAAACGGAGACCCAGTACTTC.

This clonotype was detected many times. This chain connects TRBV20-1 to TRBJ1-1; D is unresolved. From germline, CDR1 is DFQATT and CDR2 SNEGSKA (reference sequence). The V end was cut by 3 bases, the J end by 5 bases, with 7 bases between. The CDR3 is 11 amino acids. The CDR3 bases are TGCAGTGCTAGTCGAGGGACTGAAGCTTTCTTT. Translated, it gives CSASRGTEAFF.

This clonotype occurred a few times. This sequence joins TRBV7-8 and TRBJ2-2; 8 bases agree with TRBD1. This CDR3 has 16 residues. V shed 9 bases and J 5 bases; nucleotides not matched to a gene: 14. The germline gives CDR1 SGHVS, CDR2 FQNEAQ. DNA of the CDR3: TGTGCCAGTAGTACATGGACAGGGCGAAGTACCGGGGAGCTGTTTTTT. This translates into CASSTWTGRSTGELFF.

The table lists this clonotype with a few counts. This sequence may be a read error, since a much larger clone differs from it by one base. The rearrangement uses TRBV11-2 and TRBJ2-1; D may match TRBD1 or TRBD2 (6 bases each). Germline V gene data show CDR1 as SGHAT and CDR2 as FQNNGV. The V and J ends lost 5 bases and 7 bases respectively, with 21 bases between them. This CDR3 spans 16 amino acids. The CDR3 nucleotides are TGTGCCAGCAGCAACCGTAGGGGGGATTTGAGGAATGAGCAGTTCTTC. As protein: CASSNRRGDLRNEQFF.

The table lists this clonotype with many counts. This sequence joins TRBV18 and TRBJ2-1; 7 bases line up with TRBD2. Germline V CDR1 and CDR2: KGHSH, LQKENI. V shed 3 bases and J 7 bases; nucleotides not matched to a gene: 3. The CDR3 extends over 13 amino acids. Written as DNA, the CDR3 is TGTGCCAGCTCACCCCTAGCGGCGAATGAGCAGTTCTTC. It codes for CASSPLAANEQFF.

This clonotype was seen a few times. A read error is possible here, since a much larger clone lies one base away. The chain recombines TRBV6-1 with TRBJ2-2, with D hard to call. The V gene lost 7 bases and the J gene lost 7 bases, with 4 bases spanning the gap. The germline V gene encodes CDR1 MNHNS and CDR2 SASEGT. The CDR3 has 10 residues. The CDR3 sequence: CASIGGELFF. DNA of the CDR3: TGTGCCAGCATTGGCGGGGAGCTGTTTTTT.

The chain couples TRBV19 to TRBJ1-5; no clear D. Per the germline V gene, CDR1 is LNHDA and CDR2 is SQIVND (reference sequence). Trimming cost V 7 bases and J 3 bases, with 10 bases left between them. The CDR3 loop spans 13 amino acids. As DNA, the CDR3 is TGTGCCAGTAAGCAGGCGGTCAATCAGCCCCAGCATTTT. Protein sequence: CASKQAVNQPQHF.

This clonotype was counted only a few times. The V and J genes are TRBV7-9 and TRBJ2-5; TRBD1 aligns across 8 bases. J lost 4 bases, V lost 7 bases, and 2 bases had no gene match. The CDR3 is made up of 12 amino acids. Germline values: CDR1 SEHNR, CDR2 FQNEAQ (reference sequence). In DNA, the CDR3 is TGTGCCAGCACCACAGGGGGAGAGACCCAGTACTTC. Protein: CASTTGGETQYF. Using reference TRBV7-9 and TRBJ2-5 for the parts outside the CDR3, the full variable domain is DTGVSQNPRHKITKRGQNVTFRCDPISEHNRLYWYRQTLGQGPEFLTYFQNEAQLEKSRLLSDRFSAERPKGSFSTLEIQRTEQGDSAMYLCASTTGGETQYFGPGTRLLVL.

The chain joins TRBV2 to TRBJ2-5; D is ambiguous. V was clipped by 9 bases and J by 0 bases, with 5 bases between them. The germline V gene encodes CDR1 SNHLY and CDR2 FYNNEI. CDR3 length equals 11 residues. The CDR3 DNA is TGTGCCAGTGCAAACCAAGAGACCCAGTACTTC. This sequence encodes CASANQETQYF.

This clonotype has ten or more counts. The chain recombines TRBV6-2 or TRBV6-3 with TRBJ2-7, with TRBD1 identical over 9 bases. Looked up from germline, CDR1 is MNHEY and CDR2 is SVGEGT. The CDR3 length is 13 residues. J gave up 4 bases and V 9 bases, and 7 bases lay outside the gene matches. CDR3 amino acids: CASSGTGSYEQYF. The CDR3, as DNA: TGTGCCAGTTCCGGGACAGGGAGTTACGAGCAGTACTTC.

This clonotype has a single count. A much larger clone differs from this one at a single base, so this may be a read error. The chain links TRBV20-1 to TRBJ1-1, with D possibly being TRBD1 (5 bases). Trimming shortened V by 0 bases and J by 7 bases, and 15 bases separated the two germline ends. Germline V gives CDR1 DFQATT, CDR2 SNEGSKA (reference sequence). CDR3 length: 14 amino acids. CDR3 nucleotides: TGCAGTGCTAGAGATGATGGGGCAGCCCTTGAAGCTTTCTTT. This sequence encodes CSARDDGAALEAFF.

V gene TRBV5-6 combines with J gene TRBJ2-7; D may be TRBD1 (6 bases). The CDR3 totals 14 residues. Germline V gives CDR1 SGHDT, CDR2 YYEEEE. V was trimmed by 2 bases and J by 2 bases, leaving 11 bases between them. The CDR3: CASSFTGLAYEQYF. The CDR3 DNA sequence: TGTGCCAGCAGCTTCACAGGGTTGGCCTACGAGCAGTACTTC.

The table lists this clonotype with a few counts. The chain uses TRBV18 and TRBJ1-5; no clear D gene. Trimming took off 1 base at V and 8 bases at J, with 12 bases between the two ends. CDR1 KGHSH and CDR2 LQKENI come from the germline V gene. The CDR3 runs 14 residues. CDR3 residues: CASSPQEGSKPQHF. In DNA, the CDR3 is TGTGCCAGCTCACCACAGGAGGGAAGTAAGCCCCAGCATTTT.